The 21 T cell receptor beta chains below were found in one sample sequenced in a study of regulatory T cells in long-lasting Graves disease. Noted time point: persistent/refractory GD, antithyroid drugs over 5 years with positive TRAb. PBMCs were the source of the RNA used for TCR sequencing. Investigators prepared the TCR beta libraries by applying iRepertoire HTBI primers and Arm-PCR of CDR3 regions. One entry per CDR3 protein, called by TCRdb with MiXCR from the multiplex PCR reads. The table includes hundreds of thousands of distinct CDR3 sequences, 25% to 35% detected once. Sequencing used peripheral blood mononuclear cells (PBMCs), obtained when the disease was refractory, from a patient treated with antithyroid drugs. Source of these receptors: a female donor with Graves disease.

This clonotype appeared many times. The V gene is TRBV2, the J gene TRBJ1-2; 7 bases agree with TRBD1. CDR3 length: 17 residues. The germline V gene encodes CDR1 SNHLY and CDR2 FYNNEI. Losses at the gene ends were 2 bases for V and 5 bases for J; bases not matched to a gene: 14. The CDR3 DNA sequence: TGTGCCAGCAGTGAATCAGTGCCCGGGACAGAGAGTTATGGCTACACCTTC. It encodes CASSESVPGTESYGYTF.

The chain recombines TRBV2 with TRBJ1-5; 7 nucleotides match TRBD1. This CDR3 has 13 amino acids. Germline trimming cut 6 bases from V and 11 bases from J; bases unmatched to any gene: 10. CDR1 is SNHLY, CDR2 FYNNEI, per germline. The CDR3 coding sequence is TGTGCCAGCAGAGAGGGACAGCTCAAAGCCCAGCATTTT. The encoded protein is CASREGQLKAQHF.

This clonotype was detected only a few times. The chain employs TRBV12-5 and TRBJ1-1, with D possibly being TRBD1 (5 bases). CDR1 is LGHNT, CDR2 FRNRAP, per germline. Trimming pared 6 bases from V and 3 bases from J, leaving 14 bases between. The CDR3 loop spans 14 amino acids. CDR3 region: CASGTGGVDTEAFF. The CDR3, as DNA: TGTGCTAGTGGCACAGGAGGGGTCGACACTGAAGCTTTCTTT.

The chain couples TRBV5-1 to TRBJ2-2; D possibly corresponds to TRBD1 (6 bases). With 1 base removed from V and 4 bases from J, the gap between germline ends came to 11 bases. This CDR3 has 15 residues. From germline, CDR1 is SGHRS and CDR2 YFSETQ. As DNA, the CDR3 is TGCGCCAGCAGCTTGAGTGGGACAAGCACCGGGGAGCTGTTTTTT. Translation: CASSLSGTSTGELFF.

This clonotype was recorded many times. V gene TRBV24-1 combines with J gene TRBJ1-1; no firm D call. V shed 4 bases and J shed 1 base, with 12 bases lying between them. Germline V gene lookup returns CDR1 KGHDR and CDR2 SFDVKD. The CDR3 has 15 amino acids. The CDR3 is CATSDPEGTNTEAFF. The CDR3 DNA reads TGTGCCACCAGTGACCCCGAGGGAACGAACACTGAAGCTTTCTTT.

V is TRBV7-2 and J is TRBJ2-7, with 10 positions matching TRBD1. Unmatched junction bases numbered 7, after V lost 8 bases and J lost 3 bases. The CDR3 is made up of 14 amino acids. Germline V gene lookup returns CDR1 SGHTA and CDR2 FQGNSA. The CDR3 sequence is CASGDRGEFYEQYF. CDR3 DNA sequence: TGTGCCAGCGGGGACAGGGGAGAGTTCTACGAGCAGTACTTC.

This clonotype was seen at least ten times. The chain couples TRBV12-3 or TRBV12-4 to TRBJ2-7, with 8 positions matching TRBD2. This CDR3 is built from 14 residues. The V segment lost 3 bases and the J segment 4 bases; nucleotides outside the gene matches: 5. CDR3 region: CASSLGSGKYEQYF. DNA for the CDR3: TGTGCCAGCAGTTTGGGTAGCGGGAAATACGAGCAGTACTTC.

This rearrangement joins TRBV29-1 to TRBJ2-2, with D unclear. V was cut by 4 bases and J by 0 bases, with 6 bases left in between. The CDR3 covers 13 residues. Germline lookup yields CDR1 SQVTM and CDR2 ANQGSEA. The CDR3 reads CSVVVSNTGELFF. The CDR3 nucleotides are TGCAGCGTTGTTGTCTCGAACACCGGGGAGCTGTTTTTT.

The chain has TRBV6-1 and TRBJ1-4, with D possibly being TRBD1 (5 bases). CDR1 and CDR2 (germline): MNHNS, SASEGT. The CDR3 contains 14 residues. Between the trimmed V and J ends, which lost 8 bases and 4 bases, there was a span of 14 bases. CDR3 DNA sequence: TGTGCCAGCGAAAGACAGCTCGGTAATGAAAAACTGTTTTTT. This sequence encodes CASERQLGNEKLFF.

The table lists this clonotype with a few counts. The V call is TRBV5-1, the J call TRBJ2-7; the match to TRBD1 covers 7 bases. V was clipped by 3 bases and J by 5 bases; unmatched bases: 11. CDR3 size: 15 residues. Per germline, CDR1 SGHRS and CDR2 YFSETQ. As DNA, the CDR3 is TGCGCCAGCAGCTCGTCTCCAGGGGGAATCCACGAGCAGTACTTC. This gives the protein CASSSSPGGIHEQYF.

The chain joins TRBV7-2 to TRBJ2-7; TRBD1 is a possible D gene (6 bases). V was clipped by 1 base and J by 2 bases, with 18 bases between them. CDR3 length equals 17 residues. CDR1 and CDR2 from the germline V gene are SGHTA and FQGNSA. The DNA for the CDR3 is TGTGCCAGCAGCTTAGACGGCCCAACAGGGTACGCCTACGAGCAGTACTTC. As protein: CASSLDGPTGYAYEQYF.

This clonotype has ten or more counts. The chain uses TRBV28 and TRBJ1-1; a weak D match, TRBD1 (5 bases). V dropped 3 bases and J dropped 5 bases, with 13 bases sitting between them. Germline CDR1 is MDHEN and CDR2 is SYDVKM. The CDR3 totals 14 residues. The CDR3 region is CASSFQGGRTEAFF. The CDR3 nucleotides read TGTGCCAGCAGTTTTCAGGGTGGAAGGACTGAAGCTTTCTTT.

V usage is TRBV9 and J usage is TRBJ1-1, with TRBD1 identical over 7 bases. This CDR3 has 18 amino acids. Germline CDR1 is SGDLS and CDR2 is YYNGEE. V lost 0 bases and J lost 0; bases outside the gene matches: 11. CDR3 protein: CASSVGAGTAFMNTEAFF. The CDR3 DNA reads TGTGCCAGCAGCGTAGGGGCCGGGACAGCTTTCATGAACACTGAAGCTTTCTTT.

The table lists this clonotype with a few counts. The chain is built from TRBV13 and TRBJ2-2; D possibly matches TRBD1 or TRBD2 (5 bases each). Trimming left V 5 bases short and J 3 bases short, with 19 bases between. The CDR3 totals 17 residues. Germline V lookup: CDR1 PRHDT, CDR2 FYEKMQ (reference sequence). In DNA form, the CDR3 reads TGTGCCAGCAGCCTACGTGACAGTGGGGGTTACACCGGGGAGCTGTTTTTT. Amino acid sequence: CASSLRDSGGYTGELFF.

This clonotype was counted many times. J is TRBJ1-1 and V is TRBV28; D may be TRBD1 (5 bases). The germline CDR1 and CDR2 sequences are MDHEN and SYDVKM. This CDR3 is 16 amino acids long. The germline V and J ends were trimmed by 5 bases and 1 base, with 17 bases remaining between them. The CDR3 sequence: CASSTPLGQGNTEAFF. The CDR3 nucleotides read TGTGCCAGCAGTACCCCACTGGGGCAGGGGAACACTGAAGCTTTCTTT.

The V gene is TRBV6-5, the J gene TRBJ1-6, with D perhaps matching TRBD1 (5 bases). CDR1 and CDR2 from the germline V gene are MNHEY and SVGAGI. CDR3 length: 14 amino acids. Trimming stripped 2 bases from V and 6 bases from J, with 8 bases between. The CDR3 sequence is CASSYRGTNSPLHF. The DNA for the CDR3 is TGTGCCAGCAGTTACAGGGGAACTAATTCACCCCTCCACTTT.

This clonotype was recorded many times. This sequence joins TRBV12-3 or TRBV12-4 and TRBJ1-5; perhaps TRBD1 as D (5 bases). This CDR3 has 15 residues. With 0 bases removed from V and 4 bases from J, the gap between germline ends came to 10 bases. The CDR3 DNA follows: TGTGCCAGCAGTTTAGCAGGGGATAAAAATCAGCCCCAGCATTTT. As protein: CASSLAGDKNQPQHF.

V gene TRBV6-1 combines with J gene TRBJ1-3; no clear D gene. The germline gives CDR1 MNHNS, CDR2 SASEGT. This CDR3 is 15 amino acids long. V lost 5 bases, J lost 3 bases, and 14 bases lay in between. The CDR3 nucleotides read TGTGCCAGCAGTACCCCCCCCGGGTTTGGAAACACCATATATTTT. Translated: CASSTPPGFGNTIYF.

The chain combines TRBV7-9 with TRBJ2-7; no reliable D call. Trimming removed 5 bases at V and 4 bases at J, with 15 bases between. Germline V gene data show CDR1 as SEHNR and CDR2 as FQNEAQ (reference sequence). The CDR3 is 14 amino acids. The CDR3 loop reads CASSVNGWGYEQYF. As DNA, the CDR3 is TGTGCCAGCAGCGTTAATGGTTGGGGATACGAGCAGTACTTC. The full variable domain, rest sourced from reference TRBV7-9 and TRBJ2-7, is DTGVSQNPRHKITKRGQNVTFRCDPISEHNRLYWYRQTLGQGPEFLTYFQNEAQLEKSRLLSDRFSAERPKGSFSTLEIQRTEQGDSAMYLCASSVNGWGYEQYFGPGTRLTVT.

Many counts were recorded for this clonotype. The rearrangement links TRBV12-3 or TRBV12-4 to TRBJ1-2, with D perhaps TRBD1 (5 bases). The length of the CDR3 is 14 residues. Between the trimmed V and J ends, which lost 4 bases and 4 bases, there was a span of 13 bases. The CDR3 coding sequence is TGTGCCAGCAGTTCCGGCAGGGAGGGCTATGGCTACACCTTC. Protein: CASSSGREGYGYTF.

This clonotype was observed a few times. The chain has TRBV27 and TRBJ1-2; 8 positions match TRBD1. Trimming at V came to 4 bases and at J to 5 bases, leaving 12 bases not matched to a gene. The CDR3 loop spans 16 amino acids. CDR1 and CDR2 from the germline V gene are MNHEY and SMNVEV (reference sequence). In DNA form, the CDR3 reads TGTGCCAGCAGTTCCGGACAGGGAGGATATCTTTATGGCTACACCTTC. Its protein is CASSSGQGGYLYGYTF.